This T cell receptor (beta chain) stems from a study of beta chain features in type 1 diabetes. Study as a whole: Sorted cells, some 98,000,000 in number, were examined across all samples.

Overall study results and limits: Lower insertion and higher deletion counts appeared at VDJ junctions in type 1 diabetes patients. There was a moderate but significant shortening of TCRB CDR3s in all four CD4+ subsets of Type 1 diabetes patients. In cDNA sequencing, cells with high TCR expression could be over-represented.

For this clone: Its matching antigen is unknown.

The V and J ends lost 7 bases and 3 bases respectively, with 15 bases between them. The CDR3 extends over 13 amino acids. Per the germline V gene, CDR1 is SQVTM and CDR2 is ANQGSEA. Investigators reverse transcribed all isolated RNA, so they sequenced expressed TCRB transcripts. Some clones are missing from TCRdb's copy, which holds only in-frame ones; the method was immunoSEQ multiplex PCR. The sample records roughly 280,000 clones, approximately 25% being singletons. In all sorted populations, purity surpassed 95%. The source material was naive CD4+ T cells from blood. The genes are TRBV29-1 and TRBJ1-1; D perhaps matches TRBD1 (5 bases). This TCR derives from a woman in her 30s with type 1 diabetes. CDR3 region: CSALGQGYTEAFF. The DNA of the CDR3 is TGCAGCGCTTTAGGACAAGGCTACACTGAAGCTTTCTTT.